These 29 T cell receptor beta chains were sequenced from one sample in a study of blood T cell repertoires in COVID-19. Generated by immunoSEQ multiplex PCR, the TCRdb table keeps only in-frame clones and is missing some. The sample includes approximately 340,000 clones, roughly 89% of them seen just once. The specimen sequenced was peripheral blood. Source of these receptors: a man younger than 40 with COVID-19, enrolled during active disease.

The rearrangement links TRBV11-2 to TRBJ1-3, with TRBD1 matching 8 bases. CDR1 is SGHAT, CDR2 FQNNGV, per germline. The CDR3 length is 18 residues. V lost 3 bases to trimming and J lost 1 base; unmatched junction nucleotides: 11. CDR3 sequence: CASSFPRTGKISGNTIYF. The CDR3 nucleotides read TGTGCCAGCAGCTTCCCCAGGACAGGGAAAATATCTGGAAACACCATATATTTT.

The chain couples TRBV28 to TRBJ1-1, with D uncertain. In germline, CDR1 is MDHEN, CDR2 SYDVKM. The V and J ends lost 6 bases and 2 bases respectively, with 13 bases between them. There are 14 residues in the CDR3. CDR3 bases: TGTGCCAGCAGACTACCCCAGAAAAACACTGAAGCTTTCTTT. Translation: CASRLPQKNTEAFF.

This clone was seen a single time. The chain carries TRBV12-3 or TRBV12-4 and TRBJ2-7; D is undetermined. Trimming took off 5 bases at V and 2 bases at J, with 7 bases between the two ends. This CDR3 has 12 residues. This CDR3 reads CASSPVAYEQYF. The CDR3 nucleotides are TGTGCCAGCAGTCCTGTAGCCTACGAGCAGTACTTC.

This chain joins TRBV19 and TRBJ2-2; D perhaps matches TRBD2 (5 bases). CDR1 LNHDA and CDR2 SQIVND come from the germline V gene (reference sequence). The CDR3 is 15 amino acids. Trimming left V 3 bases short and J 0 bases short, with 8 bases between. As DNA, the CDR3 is TGTGCCAGTAGTATCTGGGAGTCGAACACCGGGGAGCTGTTTTTT. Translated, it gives CASSIWESNTGELFF. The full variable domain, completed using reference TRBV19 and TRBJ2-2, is DGGITQSPKYLFRKEGQNVTLSCEQNLNHDAMYWYRQDPGQGLRLIYYSQIVNDFQKGDIAEGYSVSREKKESFPLTVTSAQKNPTAFYLCASSIWESNTGELFFGEGSRLTVL.

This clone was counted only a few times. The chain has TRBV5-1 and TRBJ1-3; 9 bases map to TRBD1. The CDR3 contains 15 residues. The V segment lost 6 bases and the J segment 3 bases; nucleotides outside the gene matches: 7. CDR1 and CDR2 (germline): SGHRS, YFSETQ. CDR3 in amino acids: CASTQGDRVGNTIYF. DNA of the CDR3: TGCGCCAGCACACAGGGGGACAGGGTTGGAAACACCATATATTTT.

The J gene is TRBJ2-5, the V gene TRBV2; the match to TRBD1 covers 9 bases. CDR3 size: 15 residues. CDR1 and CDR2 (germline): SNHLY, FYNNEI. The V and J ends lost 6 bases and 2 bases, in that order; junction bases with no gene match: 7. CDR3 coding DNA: TGTGCCAGCAGAGCGTGGGGACAGGGTCAAGAGACCCAGTACTTC. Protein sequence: CASRAWGQGQETQYF.

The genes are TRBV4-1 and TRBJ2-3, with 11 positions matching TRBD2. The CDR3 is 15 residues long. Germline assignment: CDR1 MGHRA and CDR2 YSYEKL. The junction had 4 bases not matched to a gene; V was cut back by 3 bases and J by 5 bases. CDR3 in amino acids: CASSHTSGSLDTQYF. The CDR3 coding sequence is TGCGCCAGCAGCCACACTAGCGGGAGCTTAGATACGCAGTATTTT.

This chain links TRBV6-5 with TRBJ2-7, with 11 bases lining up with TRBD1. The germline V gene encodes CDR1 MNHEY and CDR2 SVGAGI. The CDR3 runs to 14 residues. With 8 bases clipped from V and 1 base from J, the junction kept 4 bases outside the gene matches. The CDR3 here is CASQGDRGSYEQYF. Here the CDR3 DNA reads TGTGCCAGCCAGGGGGACAGGGGGTCCTACGAGCAGTACTTC.

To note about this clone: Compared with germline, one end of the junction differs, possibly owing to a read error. The CDR3 region is CASSLMGTSLYTPNYGYTF. The CDR3 DNA follows: TGCGCCAGCAGCTTGATGGGGACATCCCTCTATACCCCTAATTATGGCTACACCTTC. This chain connects TRBV5-1 to TRBJ1-2; a possible D gene is TRBD1 (6 bases). The CDR3 spans 19 residues. Per germline, CDR1 SGHRS and CDR2 YFSETQ. Full variable domain (remainder filled in from reference TRBV5-1 and TRBJ1-2): KAGVTQTPRYLIKTRGQQVTLSCSPISGHRSVSWYQQTPGQGLQFLFEYFSETQRNKGNFPGRFSGRQFSNSRSEMNVSTLELGDSALYLCASSLMGTSLYTPNYGYTFGSGTRLTVV.

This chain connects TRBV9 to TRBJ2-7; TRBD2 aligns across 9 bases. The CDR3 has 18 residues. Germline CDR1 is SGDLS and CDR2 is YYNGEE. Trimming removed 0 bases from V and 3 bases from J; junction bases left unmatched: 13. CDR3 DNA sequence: TGTGCCAGCAGCGTAGGGGTAGCCACCGGGACTAGCCTCTACGAGCAGTACTTC. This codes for CASSVGVATGTSLYEQYF.

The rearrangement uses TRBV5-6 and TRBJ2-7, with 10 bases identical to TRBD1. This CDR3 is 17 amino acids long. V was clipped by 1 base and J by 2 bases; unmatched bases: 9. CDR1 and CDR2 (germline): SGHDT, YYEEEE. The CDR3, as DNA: TGTGCCAGCAGCTTGAACGGCGGGACAGGGGTCCCCTACGAGCAGTACTTC. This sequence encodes CASSLNGGTGVPYEQYF.

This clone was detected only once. For the CDR3, the DNA is TGCGCCAGCAGCCGCGGAAATAATGGTCGAACCAATCAGCCCCAGCATTTT. Its protein product is CASSRGNNGRTNQPQHF. This chain connects TRBV4-3 to TRBJ1-5; D unresolved. This CDR3 is 17 amino acids long. Germline V gene data show CDR1 as LGHNA and CDR2 as YSLEER. Trimming shortened V by 4 bases and J by 3 bases, and 19 bases separated the two germline ends.

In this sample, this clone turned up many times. CDR3 sequence: CSASGQGATEAFF. DNA of the CDR3: TGCAGTGCTAGTGGACAGGGGGCGACTGAAGCTTTCTTT. The chain couples TRBV20-1 to TRBJ1-1, with TRBD1 identical over 11 bases. CDR3 length: 13 amino acids. The ends lost 3 bases at V and 5 bases at J; junction bases unmatched: 2. The germline CDR1 and CDR2 sequences are DFQATT and SNEGSKA (reference sequence).

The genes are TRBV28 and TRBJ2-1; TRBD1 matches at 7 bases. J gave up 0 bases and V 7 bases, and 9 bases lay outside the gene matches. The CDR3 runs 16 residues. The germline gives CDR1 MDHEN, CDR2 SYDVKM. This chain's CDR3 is CASTKGGPLSYNEQFF. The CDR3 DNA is TGTGCCAGCACCAAAGGGGGCCCCCTCTCCTACAATGAGCAGTTCTTC.

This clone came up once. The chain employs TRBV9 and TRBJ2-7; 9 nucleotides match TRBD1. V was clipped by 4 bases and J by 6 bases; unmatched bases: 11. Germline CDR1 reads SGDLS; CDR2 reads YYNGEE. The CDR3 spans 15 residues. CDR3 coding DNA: TGTGCCAGCAGCCTGACCGGGACAGGGATCCCCGAGCAGTACTTC. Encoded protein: CASSLTGTGIPEQYF.

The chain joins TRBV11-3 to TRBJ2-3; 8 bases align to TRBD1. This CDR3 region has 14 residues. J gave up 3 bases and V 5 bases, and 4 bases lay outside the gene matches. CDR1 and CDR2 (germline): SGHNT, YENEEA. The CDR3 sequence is CASSPRTGTDTQYF. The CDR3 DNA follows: TGTGCCAGCAGCCCACGGACAGGGACAGATACGCAGTATTTT.

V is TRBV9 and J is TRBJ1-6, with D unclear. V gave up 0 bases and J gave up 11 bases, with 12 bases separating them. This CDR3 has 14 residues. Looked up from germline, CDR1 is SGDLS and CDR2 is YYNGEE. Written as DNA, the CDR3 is TGTGCCAGCAGCGTAGATAGCAGAATGGCACCCCTCCACTTT. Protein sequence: CASSVDSRMAPLHF.

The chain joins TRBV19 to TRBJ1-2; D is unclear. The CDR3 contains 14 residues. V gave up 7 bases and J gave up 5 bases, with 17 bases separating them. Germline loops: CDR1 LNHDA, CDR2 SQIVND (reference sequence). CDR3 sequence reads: CASTLGGPSYGYTF. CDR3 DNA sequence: TGTGCCAGTACGTTGGGAGGGCCTTCATATGGCTACACCTTC.

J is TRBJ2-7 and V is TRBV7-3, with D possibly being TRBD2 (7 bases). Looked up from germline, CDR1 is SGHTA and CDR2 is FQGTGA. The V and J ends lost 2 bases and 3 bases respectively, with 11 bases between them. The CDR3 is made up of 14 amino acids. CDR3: CASSLGGAGYEQYF. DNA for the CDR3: TGTGCCAGCAGCTTAGGGGGGGCCGGCTACGAGCAGTACTTC.

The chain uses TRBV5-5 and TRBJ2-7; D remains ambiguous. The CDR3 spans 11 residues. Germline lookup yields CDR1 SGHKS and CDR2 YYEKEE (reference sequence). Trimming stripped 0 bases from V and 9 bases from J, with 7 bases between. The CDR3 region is CASSLAAGQYF. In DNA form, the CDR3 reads TGTGCCAGCAGCTTGGCGGCAGGGCAGTACTTC.

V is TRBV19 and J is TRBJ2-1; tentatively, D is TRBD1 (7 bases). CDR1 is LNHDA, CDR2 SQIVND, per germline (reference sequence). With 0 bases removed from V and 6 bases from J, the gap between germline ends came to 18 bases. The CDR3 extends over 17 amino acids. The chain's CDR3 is CASSIDQEGAWFNEQFF. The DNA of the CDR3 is TGTGCCAGTAGTATAGATCAGGAGGGGGCTTGGTTCAATGAGCAGTTCTTC.

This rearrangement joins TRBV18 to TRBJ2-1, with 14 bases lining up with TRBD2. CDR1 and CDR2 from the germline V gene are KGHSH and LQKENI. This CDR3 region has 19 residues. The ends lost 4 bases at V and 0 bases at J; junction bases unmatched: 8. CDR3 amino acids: CASSRVGTSGSSSYNEQFF. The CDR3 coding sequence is TGTGCCAGCTCACGCGTAGGGACTAGCGGGAGTAGCTCCTACAATGAGCAGTTCTTC.

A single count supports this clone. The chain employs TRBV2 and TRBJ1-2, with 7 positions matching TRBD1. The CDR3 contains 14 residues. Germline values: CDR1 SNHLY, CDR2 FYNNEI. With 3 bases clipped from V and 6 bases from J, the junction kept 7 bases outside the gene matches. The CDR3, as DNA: TGTGCCAGCAGTGATCGTGGCACAGGGGATGGCTACACCTTC. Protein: CASSDRGTGDGYTF.

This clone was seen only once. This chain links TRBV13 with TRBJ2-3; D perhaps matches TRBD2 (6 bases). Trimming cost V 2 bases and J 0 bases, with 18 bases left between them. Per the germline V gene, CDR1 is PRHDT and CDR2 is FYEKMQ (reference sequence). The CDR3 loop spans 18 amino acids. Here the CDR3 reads CASSLYSGLSSSTDTQYF. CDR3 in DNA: TGTGCCAGCAGCTTATATAGCGGCCTTTCCTCTAGCACAGATACGCAGTATTTT.

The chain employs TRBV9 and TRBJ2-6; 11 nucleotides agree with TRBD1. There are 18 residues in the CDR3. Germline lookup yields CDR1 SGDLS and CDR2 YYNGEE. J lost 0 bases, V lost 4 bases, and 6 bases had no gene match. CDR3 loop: CASSPRDRGDSGANVLTF. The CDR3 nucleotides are TGTGCCAGCAGCCCCCGGGACAGGGGGGACTCTGGGGCCAACGTCCTGACTTTC.

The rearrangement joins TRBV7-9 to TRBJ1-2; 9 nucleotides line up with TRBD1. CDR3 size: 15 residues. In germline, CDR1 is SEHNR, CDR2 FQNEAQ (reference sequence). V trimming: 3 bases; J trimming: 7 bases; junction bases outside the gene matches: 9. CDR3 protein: CASSFVPTGGGGYTF. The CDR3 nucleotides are TGTGCCAGCAGCTTCGTGCCGACAGGGGGAGGTGGCTACACCTTC. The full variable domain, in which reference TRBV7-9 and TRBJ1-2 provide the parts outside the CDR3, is DTGVSQNPRHKITKRGQNVTFRCDPISEHNRLYWYRQTLGQGPEFLTYFQNEAQLEKSRLLSDRFSAERPKGSFSTLEIQRTEQGDSAMYLCASSFVPTGGGGYTFGSGTRLTVV.

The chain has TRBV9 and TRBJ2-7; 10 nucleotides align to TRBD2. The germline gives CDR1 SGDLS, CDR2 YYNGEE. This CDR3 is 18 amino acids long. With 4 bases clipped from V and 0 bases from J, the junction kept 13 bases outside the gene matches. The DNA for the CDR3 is TGTGCCAGCAGCTCCCTTGGGGGGAGCGGGAGGGCCTCCTACGAGCAGTACTTC. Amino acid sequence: CASSSLGGSGRASYEQYF.

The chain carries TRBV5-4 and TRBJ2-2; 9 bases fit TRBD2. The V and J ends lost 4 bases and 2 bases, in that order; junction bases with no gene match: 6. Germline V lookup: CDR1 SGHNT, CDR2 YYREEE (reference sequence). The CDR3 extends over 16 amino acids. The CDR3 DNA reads TGTGCCAGCAGCCTACCGACTAGCGGAAACACCGGGGAGCTGTTTTTT. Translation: CASSLPTSGNTGELFF.

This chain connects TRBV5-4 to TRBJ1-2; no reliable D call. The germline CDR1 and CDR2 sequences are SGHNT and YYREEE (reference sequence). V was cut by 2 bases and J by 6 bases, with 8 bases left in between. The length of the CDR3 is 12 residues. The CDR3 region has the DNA TGTGCCAGCAGCTTCGGGCGGGATGGCTACACCTTC. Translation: CASSFGRDGYTF.